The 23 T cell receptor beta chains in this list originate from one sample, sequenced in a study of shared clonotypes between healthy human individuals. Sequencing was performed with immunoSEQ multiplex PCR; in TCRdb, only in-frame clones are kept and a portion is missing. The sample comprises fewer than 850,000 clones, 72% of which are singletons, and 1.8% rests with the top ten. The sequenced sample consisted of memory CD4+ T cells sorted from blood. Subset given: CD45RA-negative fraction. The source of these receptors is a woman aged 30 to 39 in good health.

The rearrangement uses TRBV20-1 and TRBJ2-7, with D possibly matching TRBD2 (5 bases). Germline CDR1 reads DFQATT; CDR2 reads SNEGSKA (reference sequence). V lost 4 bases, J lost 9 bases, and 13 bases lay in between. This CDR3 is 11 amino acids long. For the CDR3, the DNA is TGCAGTGCTACCGGGGTTTGGGGGCAGTACTTC. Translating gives CSATGVWGQYF.

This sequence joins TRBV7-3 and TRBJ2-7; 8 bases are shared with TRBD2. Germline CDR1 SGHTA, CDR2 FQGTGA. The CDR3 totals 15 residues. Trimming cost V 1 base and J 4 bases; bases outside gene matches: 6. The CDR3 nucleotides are TGTGCCAGCAGCTTAAACCCGGGAGGGCCTTACGAGCAGTACTTC. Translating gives CASSLNPGGPYEQYF.

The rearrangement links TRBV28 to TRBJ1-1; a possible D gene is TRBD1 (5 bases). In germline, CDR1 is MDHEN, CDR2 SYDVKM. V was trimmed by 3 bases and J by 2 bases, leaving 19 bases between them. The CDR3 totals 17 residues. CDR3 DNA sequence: TGTGCCAGCAGTTTGTGGGACCAAGATTACTTTAACACTGAAGCTTTCTTT. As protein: CASSLWDQDYFNTEAFF.

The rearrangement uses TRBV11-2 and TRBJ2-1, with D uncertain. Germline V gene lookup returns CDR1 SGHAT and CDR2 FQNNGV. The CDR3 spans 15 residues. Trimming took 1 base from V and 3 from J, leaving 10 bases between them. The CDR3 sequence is CASSLAPLSYNEQFF. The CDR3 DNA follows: TGTGCCAGCAGCTTAGCACCTTTAAGCTACAATGAGCAGTTCTTC.

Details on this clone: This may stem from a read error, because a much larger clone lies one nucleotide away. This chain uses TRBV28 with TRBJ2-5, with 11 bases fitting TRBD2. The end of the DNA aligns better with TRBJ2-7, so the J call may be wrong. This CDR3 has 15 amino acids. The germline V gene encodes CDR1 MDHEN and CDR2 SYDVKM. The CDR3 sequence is CASSYSGRALYEQYF. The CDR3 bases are TGTGCCAGCAGTTATAGCGGGAGGGCCCTCTACGAGCAGTACTTC.

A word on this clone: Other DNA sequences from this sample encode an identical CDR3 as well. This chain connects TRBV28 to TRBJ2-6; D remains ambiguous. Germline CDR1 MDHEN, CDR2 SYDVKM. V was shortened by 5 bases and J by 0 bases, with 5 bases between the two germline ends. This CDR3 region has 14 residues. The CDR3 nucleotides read TGTGCCAGCAGTCCCTTCTCTGGGGCCAACGTCCTGACTTTC. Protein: CASSPFSGANVLTF. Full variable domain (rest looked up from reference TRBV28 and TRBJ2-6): DVKVTQSSRYLVKRTGEKVFLECVQDMDHENMFWYRQDPGLGLRLIYFSYDVKMKEKGDIPEGYSVSREKKERFSLILESASTNQTSMYLCASSPFSGANVLTFGAGSRLTVL.

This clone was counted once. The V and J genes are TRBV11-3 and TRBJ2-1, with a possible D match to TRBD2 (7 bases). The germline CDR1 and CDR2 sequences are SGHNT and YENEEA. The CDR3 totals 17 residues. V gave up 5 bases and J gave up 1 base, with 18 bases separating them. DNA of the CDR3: TGTGCCAGCAGCGCTACTCAGGGGAGGGGATCCTACAATGAGCAGTTCTTC. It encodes CASSATQGRGSYNEQFF.

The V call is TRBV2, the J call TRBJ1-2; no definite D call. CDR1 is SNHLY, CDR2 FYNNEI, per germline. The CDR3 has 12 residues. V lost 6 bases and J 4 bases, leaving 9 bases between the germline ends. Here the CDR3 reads CASRREVYGYTF. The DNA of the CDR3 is TGTGCCAGCAGGAGGGAAGTCTATGGCTACACCTTC.

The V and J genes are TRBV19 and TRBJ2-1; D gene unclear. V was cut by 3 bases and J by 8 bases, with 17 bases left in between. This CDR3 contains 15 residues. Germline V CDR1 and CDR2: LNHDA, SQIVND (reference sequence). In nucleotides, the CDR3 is TGTGCCAGTAGTATCAAAGGGTCCCCGTCGCATGAGCAGTTCTTC. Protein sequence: CASSIKGSPSHEQFF.

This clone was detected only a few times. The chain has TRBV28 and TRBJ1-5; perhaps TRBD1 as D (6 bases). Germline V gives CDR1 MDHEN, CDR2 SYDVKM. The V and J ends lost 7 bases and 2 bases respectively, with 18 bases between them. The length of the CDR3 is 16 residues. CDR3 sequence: CASTQGTLGGNQPQHF. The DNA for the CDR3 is TGTGCCAGCACACAGGGAACCCTTGGGGGCAATCAGCCCCAGCATTTT.

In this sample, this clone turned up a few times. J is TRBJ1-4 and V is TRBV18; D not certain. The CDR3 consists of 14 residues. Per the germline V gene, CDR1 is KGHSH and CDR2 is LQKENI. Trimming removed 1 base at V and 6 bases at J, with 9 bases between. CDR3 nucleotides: TGTGCCAGCTCACCACAGGGCATATATGAAAAACTGTTTTTT. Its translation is CASSPQGIYEKLFF. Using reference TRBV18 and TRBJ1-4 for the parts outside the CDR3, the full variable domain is NAGVMQNPRHLVRRRGQEARLRCSPMKGHSHVYWYRQLPEEGLKFMVYLQKENIIDESGMPKERFSAEFPKEGPSILRIQQVVRGDSAAYFCASSPQGIYEKLFFGSGTQLSVL.

The CDR3 DNA reads as TGCGCCAGCAGCTTGGCCCGGGACAGGGCTTCCTACGAGCAGTACTTC. Amino acid sequence: CASSLARDRASYEQYF. The gene calls are TRBV5-1 and TRBJ2-7, with TRBD1 matching 9 bases. The CDR3 is 16 amino acids. Trimming took 0 bases from V and 1 from J; bases not matched to a gene: 5. Germline CDR1 SGHRS, CDR2 YFSETQ. Filled out from reference TRBV5-1 and TRBJ2-7, the complete variable domain reads KAGVTQTPRYLIKTRGQQVTLSCSPISGHRSVSWYQQTPGQGLQFLFEYFSETQRNKGNFPGRFSGRQFSNSRSEMNVSTLELGDSALYLCASSLARDRASYEQYFGPGTRLTVT.

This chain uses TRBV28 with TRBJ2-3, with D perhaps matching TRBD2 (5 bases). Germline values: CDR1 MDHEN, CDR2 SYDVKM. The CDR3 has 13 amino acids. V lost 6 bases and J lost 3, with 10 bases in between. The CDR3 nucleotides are TGTGCCAGCAGCGGTAGCGCGACAGATACGCAGTATTTT. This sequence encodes CASSGSATDTQYF.

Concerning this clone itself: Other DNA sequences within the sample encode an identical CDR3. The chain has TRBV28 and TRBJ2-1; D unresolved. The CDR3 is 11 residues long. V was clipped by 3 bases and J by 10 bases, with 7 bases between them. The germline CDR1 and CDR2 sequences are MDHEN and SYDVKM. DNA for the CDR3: TGTGCCAGCAGTTTTAAAGGGGAGCAGTTCTTC. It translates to CASSFKGEQFF.

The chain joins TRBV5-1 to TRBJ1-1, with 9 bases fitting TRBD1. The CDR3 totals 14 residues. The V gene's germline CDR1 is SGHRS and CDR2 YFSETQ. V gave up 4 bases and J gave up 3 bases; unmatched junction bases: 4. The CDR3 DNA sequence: TGCGCCAGCAGCGGGGGACAGGGATACACTGAAGCTTTCTTT. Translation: CASSGGQGYTEAFF.

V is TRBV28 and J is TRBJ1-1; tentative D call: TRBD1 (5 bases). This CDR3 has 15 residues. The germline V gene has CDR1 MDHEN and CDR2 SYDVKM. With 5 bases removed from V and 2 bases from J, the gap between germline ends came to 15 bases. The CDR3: CASSGGGQGNTEAFF. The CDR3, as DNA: TGTGCCAGCAGTGGGGGTGGGCAGGGTAACACTGAAGCTTTCTTT. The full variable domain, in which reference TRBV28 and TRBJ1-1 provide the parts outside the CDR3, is DVKVTQSSRYLVKRTGEKVFLECVQDMDHENMFWYRQDPGLGLRLIYFSYDVKMKEKGDIPEGYSVSREKKERFSLILESASTNQTSMYLCASSGGGQGNTEAFFGQGTRLTVV.

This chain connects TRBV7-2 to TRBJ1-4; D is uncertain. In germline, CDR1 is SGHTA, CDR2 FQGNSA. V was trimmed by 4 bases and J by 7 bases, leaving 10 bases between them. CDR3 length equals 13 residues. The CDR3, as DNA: TGTGCCAGCAGCTCTACTTTGGGTGAAAAACTGTTTTTT. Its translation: CASSSTLGEKLFF.

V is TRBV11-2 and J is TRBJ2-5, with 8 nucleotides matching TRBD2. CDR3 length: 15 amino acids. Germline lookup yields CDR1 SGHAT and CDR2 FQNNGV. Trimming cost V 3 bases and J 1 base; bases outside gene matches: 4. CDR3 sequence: CASSLELAAQETQYF. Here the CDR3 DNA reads TGTGCCAGCAGCTTGGAACTAGCGGCCCAAGAGACCCAGTACTTC. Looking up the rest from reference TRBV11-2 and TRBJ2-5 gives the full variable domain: EAGVAQSPRYKIIEKRQSVAFWCNPISGHATLYWYQQILGQGPKLLIQFQNNGVVDDSQLPKDRFSAERLKGVDSTLKIQPAKLEDSAVYLCASSLELAAQETQYFGPGTRLLVL.

The CDR3 DNA reads TGCGCCAGCAGCTTGGAGGGGGCCGCAGATACGCAGTATTTT. It specifies CASSLEGAADTQYF. The chain combines TRBV5-1 with TRBJ2-3; TRBD1 aligns across 7 bases. V lost 0 bases and J lost 4; bases outside the gene matches: 2. There are 14 residues in the CDR3. The germline V gene encodes CDR1 SGHRS and CDR2 YFSETQ.

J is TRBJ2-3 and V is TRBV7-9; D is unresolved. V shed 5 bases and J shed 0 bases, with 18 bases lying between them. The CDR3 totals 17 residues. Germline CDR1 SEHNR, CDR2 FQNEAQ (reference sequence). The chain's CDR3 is CASSPGPSSPSTDTQYF. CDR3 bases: TGTGCCAGCAGCCCTGGTCCGTCGTCCCCCAGCACAGATACGCAGTATTTT.

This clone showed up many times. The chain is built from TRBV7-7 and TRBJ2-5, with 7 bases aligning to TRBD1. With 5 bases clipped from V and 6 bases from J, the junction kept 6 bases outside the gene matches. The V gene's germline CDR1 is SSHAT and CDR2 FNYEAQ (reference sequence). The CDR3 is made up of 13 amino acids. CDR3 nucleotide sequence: TGTGCCAGCAGCGTTGACAGGGAACAGACCCAGTACTTC. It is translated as CASSVDREQTQYF.

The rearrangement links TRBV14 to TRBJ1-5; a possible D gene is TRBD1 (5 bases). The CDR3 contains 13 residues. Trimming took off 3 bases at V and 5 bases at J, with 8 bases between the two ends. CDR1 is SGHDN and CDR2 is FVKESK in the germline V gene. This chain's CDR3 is CASSHQGDQPQHF. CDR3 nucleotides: TGTGCCAGCAGCCACCAGGGAGATCAGCCCCAGCATTTT.

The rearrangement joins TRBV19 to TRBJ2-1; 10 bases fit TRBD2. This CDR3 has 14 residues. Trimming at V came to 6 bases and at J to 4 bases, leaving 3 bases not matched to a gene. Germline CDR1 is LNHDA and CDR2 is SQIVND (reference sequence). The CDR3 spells CASRTSGTYNEQFF. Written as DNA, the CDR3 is TGTGCCAGTAGAACTAGCGGGACTTACAATGAGCAGTTCTTC.